These 14 T cell receptor beta chains share one sample of origin, sequenced in a study of response to subunit inactivated influenza vaccine. TCRdb re-derived calls from the RT-PCR reads in MiXCR, one entry per CDR3 protein. The table has about 540,000 distinct CDR3 sequences, roughly 23% seen once. The same data also went into a second study, on T cells expressing NK-cell markers. This second study notes: A 5'RACE template switching approach incorporating UMIs was used to make TCR beta cDNA.

The sequencing used CD4+ T cells sorted from PBMCs, collected approximately 12 days after vaccination. The source is a man in his fifties who received an inactivated influenza vaccine.

This clonotype occurred a few times. The chain carries TRBV7-2 and TRBJ1-1; 7 nucleotides agree with TRBD1. Germline V CDR1 and CDR2: SGHTA, FQGNSA. Trimming at V came to 5 bases and at J to 5 bases, leaving 8 bases not matched to a gene. The length of the CDR3 is 14 residues. The CDR3 coding sequence is TGTGCCAGCAGCACGCGACAGGGTGGTACTGAAGCTTTCTTT. Protein product: CASSTRQGGTEAFF.

This clonotype was picked up a small number of times. The chain joins TRBV3-1 to TRBJ2-1; D tentatively fits TRBD1 or TRBD2 (6 bases each). The germline gives CDR1 LGHDT, CDR2 YNNKEL (reference sequence). The V end was cut by 4 bases, the J end by 0 bases, with 13 bases between. This CDR3 contains 16 residues. The CDR3 DNA reads TGTGCCAGCAGCCCTAGACTAGGGGGCTCCTACAATGAGCAGTTCTTC. This codes for CASSPRLGGSYNEQFF.

The chain uses TRBV3-1 and TRBJ2-5, with D maybe TRBD1 (5 bases). This CDR3 is 15 amino acids long. V shed 2 bases and J shed 10 bases, with 20 bases lying between them. CDR1 is LGHDT, CDR2 YNNKEL, per germline (reference sequence). The CDR3: CASSQQPGKGGIQYF. CDR3 nucleotide sequence: TGTGCCAGCAGCCAACAGCCAGGGAAAGGCGGAATCCAGTACTTC.

This clonotype was recorded many times. The chain has TRBV11-2 and TRBJ2-5, with 10 bases that match TRBD2. Germline trimming cut 1 base from V and 2 bases from J; bases unmatched to any gene: 10. CDR3 length: 18 residues. CDR1 and CDR2 from the germline V gene are SGHAT and FQNNGV. CDR3 loop: CASSLGVLAGEAQETQYF. CDR3 in DNA: TGTGCCAGCAGCTTAGGTGTGCTAGCGGGGGAAGCACAAGAGACCCAGTACTTC.

Concerning this clonotype itself: Compared with germline, one end of the junction differs, possibly owing to a read error. The rearrangement joins TRBV20-1 to TRBJ1-5; D is possibly TRBD1 (6 bases). The CDR3 consists of 14 residues. The germline CDR1 and CDR2 sequences are DFQATT and SNEGSKA (reference sequence). The CDR3 reads CCARDGGFNQPQHF. The CDR3 DNA reads TGCTGTGCTAGAGATGGGGGCTTCAATCAGCCCCAGCATTTT.

V usage is TRBV7-2 and J usage is TRBJ1-6, with D uncertain. This CDR3 is built from 13 residues. Germline CDR1 is SGHTA and CDR2 is FQGNSA. The V gene lost 7 bases and the J gene lost 4 bases, with 8 bases spanning the gap. CDR3 sequence: CASKAQYNSPLHF. The DNA of the CDR3 is TGTGCCAGCAAGGCTCAATATAATTCACCCCTCCACTTT.

The CDR3 DNA sequence: TGTGCCAGCAGTTTACAAGGGACAGGGACCGAGCAGTACTTC. This encodes CASSLQGTGTEQYF. The rearrangement uses TRBV12-3 or TRBV12-4 and TRBJ2-7, with 9 positions matching TRBD1. With V trimmed by 2 bases and J by 6 bases, 5 bases remained unmatched. The CDR3 contains 14 residues.

This clonotype was detected a few times. This chain connects TRBV6-2 or TRBV6-3 to TRBJ2-1; 8 nucleotides agree with TRBD2. Germline V lookup: CDR1 MNHEY, CDR2 SVGEGT. The CDR3 loop spans 16 amino acids. Losses at the gene ends were 1 base for V and 7 bases for J; bases not matched to a gene: 9. The CDR3: CASSYWPLRGGNEQFF. The CDR3 coding sequence is TGTGCCAGCAGTTACTGGCCGCTACGGGGGGGGAATGAGCAGTTCTTC.

This clonotype was found a few times. The rearrangement joins TRBV5-1 to TRBJ2-3; TRBD1 agrees at 8 bases. Germline V gene lookup returns CDR1 SGHRS and CDR2 YFSETQ. V dropped 2 bases and J dropped 0; count of bases not matched to a gene: 5. The CDR3 is 16 residues long. The CDR3 loop reads CASSFPRQGSTDTQYF. The CDR3 DNA sequence: TGCGCCAGCAGCTTTCCCCGACAGGGGAGCACAGATACGCAGTATTTT.

This clonotype was counted ten times or more. This CDR3 is CASSKTLDEQYF. CDR3 DNA sequence: TGCGCCAGCAGCAAAACGCTAGACGAGCAGTACTTC. The rearrangement uses TRBV5-1 and TRBJ2-7; D remains unclear. The CDR3 is 12 amino acids. Germline V gives CDR1 SGHRS, CDR2 YFSETQ. Trimming removed 4 bases from V and 5 bases from J, with 10 bases in between.

The chain carries TRBV7-2 and TRBJ2-7; 12 nucleotides align to TRBD1. There are 15 residues in the CDR3. The germline CDR1 and CDR2 sequences are SGHTA and FQGNSA. Trimming took 4 bases from V and 6 from J; bases not matched to a gene: 7. DNA of the CDR3: TGTGCCAGCAGCTCCTCCGGGACAGGGGGCTCCGAGCAGTACTTC. Its protein product is CASSSSGTGGSEQYF. The full variable domain, in which reference TRBV7-2 and TRBJ2-7 provide the parts outside the CDR3, is GAGVSQSPSNKVTEKGKDVELRCDPISGHTALYWYRQSLGQGLEFLIYFQGNSAPDKSGLPSDRFSAERTGGSVSTLTIQRTQQEDSAVYLCASSSSGTGGSEQYFGPGTRLTVT.

This clonotype was seen only a few times. J is TRBJ2-7 and V is TRBV5-6, with unresolved D. Trimming took 4 bases from V and 0 from J, leaving 11 bases between them. This CDR3 comprises 14 residues. Germline CDR1 reads SGHDT; CDR2 reads YYEEEE. The CDR3 loop is CASSARISSYEQYF. DNA for the CDR3: TGTGCCAGCAGCGCGCGGATTAGCTCCTACGAGCAGTACTTC.

The chain carries TRBV2 and TRBJ1-4; TRBD1 is a possible D gene (5 bases). The CDR3 contains 14 residues. Germline CDR1 is SNHLY and CDR2 is FYNNEI. Trimming took off 5 bases at V and 5 bases at J, with 12 bases between the two ends. This CDR3 is CASSINRGNEKLFF. CDR3 sequence (DNA): TGTGCCAGCAGTATCAACCGGGGGAATGAAAAACTGTTTTTT.

Here the CDR3 DNA reads TGTGCCTGGGGTTCGGGACTTACTAACTATGGCTACACCTTC. It encodes CAWGSGLTNYGYTF. The chain has TRBV30 and TRBJ1-2; perhaps TRBD1 as D (5 bases). V was cut by 5 bases and J by 0 bases, with 13 bases left in between. CDR1 is GTSNPN, CDR2 SVGIG, per germline (reference sequence). The CDR3 extends over 14 amino acids.